This T cell receptor (beta chain) was sequenced in a study of OX40 agonist ivuxolimab in advanced cancers. For the study at large: An agonistic human IgG2 monoclonal antibody against OX40 (CD134) was given. Study findings and constraints: There was clonal expansion of CD4+ and CD8+ blood T cells by week 6 at 0.1 to 3.0 mg/kg.

The table came from immunoSEQ multiplex PCR; TCRdb's copy has only in-frame clones and leaves some out. The repertoire has 85,000 to 100,000 clones, about 87% of them found once; the top ten carry approximately 4.8%. CDR1 and CDR2 (germline): SGHAT, FQNNGV. V lost 4 bases, J lost 5 bases, and 5 bases stayed unmatched. The CDR3 extends over 15 amino acids. Concerning this clone itself: The antigen is not known.

The starting material was CD4+ or CD8+ T cells sorted from blood, obtained in a trial of the OX40 agonist ivuxolimab. The V and J genes are TRBV11-2 and TRBJ2-2; TRBD1 matches at 9 bases. This clonotype originated in an adult with an advanced solid tumor such as melanoma, head and neck, liver or kidney cancer. Here the CDR3 reads CASSSVQGATGELFF. For the CDR3, the DNA is TGTGCCAGCAGCTCAGTACAGGGGGCAACCGGGGAGCTGTTTTTT.